This T cell receptor (beta chain) was recovered during a study of CD8 T cells in ankylosing spondylitis. TCRdb reprocessed the 5' RACE reads with MiXCR, giving one entry per CDR3 protein. The data show 150,000 to 200,000 distinct CDR3 sequences, with under 15% seen just once and 11% held by the top ten. CDR3 length: 14 residues. CDR1 and CDR2 from the germline V gene are MNHNS and SASEGT. V lost 7 bases and J 2 bases, leaving 13 bases between the germline ends. This clonotype was observed many times. Its antigen is not known. Study-level findings and limits: CD8+ cells made up the disease-linked clones, which were relatively rare in peripheral blood.

The material sequenced was blood, either unsorted or a sorted T cell fraction (not recorded which). V and J are TRBV6-1 and TRBJ2-3; maybe TRBD2 (5 bases). The source is a female donor with ankylosing spondylitis or in good health (not recorded which). The chain's CDR3 is CASKAGVTTDTQYF. In DNA form, the CDR3 reads TGTGCCAGCAAGGCCGGGGTGACCACAGATACGCAGTATTTT.